This note documents a single T cell receptor (beta chain) sequence. There is no known antigen for this receptor. No much larger clonotype is one base removed from it; base qualities were not supplied. This entry comes from a study of T cell repertoires in ileal Crohn's disease (dated by TCRdb to about 2019). Study-wide context: Median disease duration was around 8 years, and approximately 34% of patients were identified as active smokers at the time of surgery. TCR repertoire analysis was done in 45 to 65 Crohn's disease patients from a prospective multicentre cohort. Running in parallel with the study was a multicentre cohort set up to find predictors of early endoscopic recurrence following ileocolonic resection. Surgery was performed for a complication in all patients, with stricturing disease in about 61% and penetrating disease in approximately 40%. A total of some 170 mucosal samples from around 57 patients were sequenced, collected from several sites on the surgical specimen as well as at postoperative endoscopy. Roughly half of the patients were given postoperative therapy, with 15 to 20 on anti-TNF agents and 10 to 12 on thiopurines. Endoscopic postoperative recurrence was defined as a Rutgeerts score above i0. Overall study results and their limits: Patients who were active smokers at surgery had a significantly higher proportion of clonal expansions than non-smokers (roughly 24% vs 19%, p=0.02). Endoscopic recurrence was found to be associated with higher high-frequency clone percentages at surgery, and recurrence was observed in all patients with clonality above 26.8% (18/57). Compared with CD4 T cells, sorted CD8 T cells held more high-frequency clones, which suggests that the mucosal expansions were mostly CD8. Only a subgroup of patients, of unstated size, had their mucosal CD4 and CD8 T cells sorted and sequenced.

CDR1 SGHTA and CDR2 FQGNSA are derived from the germline V gene. The junction shows trimming of 5 bases on V and 5 bases on J, and the gene matches do not reach 10 bases of it. Spanning cysteine to phenylalanine, the CDR3 consists of 15 amino acids. The sequence is cut down to CDR3 DNA, 45 bases in frame from base 1. Approximately 550 nanograms of biopsy DNA per sample were submitted for commercial TCRB immunosequencing. CDR3 regions were amplified from genomic DNA by Adaptive Biotechnology using a two-step, amplification bias-controlled multiplex PCR. In the first PCR, primers covered every V and J gene segment, and in the second PCR, barcodes and Illumina adapters were added. CDR3 libraries were sequenced using an Illumina instrument. For the original study's pipeline: The analysis used both the pipelines supplied by the vendor and custom analysis of the raw data in R/Bioconductor with R version 3.3.0. Clonality, which ranges from 0 to 1, was calculated as the inverse of the normalised Shannon entropy across all productive clones. High-frequency clones were defined as the share of the repertoire occupied by the top 100 clones, with only clones passing a 95% confidence test being retained. Repertoire diversity was measured with the Simpson index, and overlap between samples was measured with the Morisita-Horn index. Drawn from immuneACCESS, this table holds only the in-frame rearrangements with V and J called that TCRdb kept. Clones are partly lost; checked studies trace under half to an unresolved V gene and leave the rest unexplained. V and J calls and clone size are given by that table; D and trimming were obtained from the DNA. The sample contains roughly 16,000 clones, just over 90% of them found a single time. The ten largest account for more than 3% of the sample.

Adults with ileal or ileocolonic Crohn's disease for whom ileocolonic resection was indicated were considered eligible. Whole ileal mucosal biopsies were kept frozen at -80 degrees C prior to DNA extraction. A TRizol-based method was used to extract genomic DNA from the frozen whole biopsies, and the DNA was quantified with a NanoDrop 2000 spectrophotometer. Recombination linked TRBV7-2 to TRBJ1-1, with 8 bases in between that match TRBD1. Sequencing was done on a sample of ileal tissue. This TCR was recovered from an adult with Crohn's disease. In nucleotides, the sequence is TGTGCCAGCAGCCAACACGGACAGGGATTGACTGAAGCTTTCTTT. Translated, this is CASSQHGQGLTEAFF.